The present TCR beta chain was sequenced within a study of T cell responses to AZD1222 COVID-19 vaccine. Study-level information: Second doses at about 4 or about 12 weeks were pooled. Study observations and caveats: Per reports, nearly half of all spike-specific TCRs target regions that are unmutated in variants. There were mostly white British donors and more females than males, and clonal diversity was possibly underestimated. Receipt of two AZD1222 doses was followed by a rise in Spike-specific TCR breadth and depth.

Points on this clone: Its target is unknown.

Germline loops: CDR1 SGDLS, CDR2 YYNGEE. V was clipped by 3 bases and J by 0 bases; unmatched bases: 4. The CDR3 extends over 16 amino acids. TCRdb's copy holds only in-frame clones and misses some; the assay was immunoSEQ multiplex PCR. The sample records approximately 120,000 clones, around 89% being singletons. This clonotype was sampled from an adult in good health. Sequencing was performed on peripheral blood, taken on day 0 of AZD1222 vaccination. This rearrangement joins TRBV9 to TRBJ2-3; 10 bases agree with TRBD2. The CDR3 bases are TGTGCCAGCAGCGATAAAGCGGGAGGGAGCACAGATACGCAGTATTTT. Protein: CASSDKAGGSTDTQYF. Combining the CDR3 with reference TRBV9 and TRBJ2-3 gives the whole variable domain DSGVTQTPKHLITATGQRVTLRCSPRSGDLSVYWYQQSLDQGLQFLIQYYNGEERAKGNILERFSAQQFPDLHSELNLSSLELGDSALYFCASSDKAGGSTDTQYFGPGTRLTVL.